Each of the 13 T cell receptor beta chains below was sequenced from the same sample in a study of cytomegalovirus exposure and HLA in healthy donors. It was with 60 Vbeta and 13 Jbeta primers that the PCR ran. Clones were sequenced by immunoSEQ multiplex PCR, and TCRdb holds only the in-frame ones, with some missing. This sample has about 100,000 clones, with around three quarters found just once. Input material: PBMCs. All receptors derive from a woman aged 45-60 years in good health and CMV-seropositive.

This clone was counted once. The chain couples TRBV30 to TRBJ1-1, with TRBD1 matching over 7 bases. The CDR3 totals 13 residues. Germline-derived CDR1 and CDR2 are GTSNPN and SVGIG (reference sequence). CDR3 sequence (DNA): TGTCTCTATGAGGGGGCTGTAGGCACTGAAGCTTTCTTT. It yields the protein CLYEGAVGTEAFF.

This clone was counted a few times. The chain is built from TRBV15 and TRBJ1-3; TRBD1 matches at 8 bases. Germline V CDR1 and CDR2: LNHNV, YYDKDF (reference sequence). The CDR3 contains 15 residues. V lost 4 bases to trimming and J lost 2 bases; unmatched junction nucleotides: 4. CDR3 bases: TGTGCCACCAGCACAGGGACAGGCGCTGGAAACACCATATATTTT. Translation gives CATSTGTGAGNTIYF.

V usage is TRBV9 and J usage is TRBJ2-3; 9 bases are a match to TRBD2. From germline, CDR1 is SGDLS and CDR2 YYNGEE. The CDR3 loop spans 15 amino acids. The J segment lost 3 bases and the V segment lost 6 bases, leaving 8 bases of the junction unmatched. As DNA, the CDR3 is TGTGCCAGCACCCAAGGGGCGGGGGGGACAGATACGCAGTATTTT. Translation gives CASTQGAGGTDTQYF. Filled out from reference TRBV9 and TRBJ2-3, the complete variable domain reads DSGVTQTPKHLITATGQRVTLRCSPRSGDLSVYWYQQSLDQGLQFLIQYYNGEERAKGNILERFSAQQFPDLHSELNLSSLELGDSALYFCASTQGAGGTDTQYFGPGTRLTVL.

This rearrangement joins TRBV6-1 to TRBJ1-5; no definite D call. The CDR3 has 14 residues. The germline V and J ends were trimmed by 2 bases and 0 bases, with 5 bases remaining between them. The germline CDR1 and CDR2 sequences are MNHNS and SASEGT. CDR3: CASSETASNQPQHF. The CDR3 DNA sequence: TGTGCCAGCAGTGAAACAGCTAGCAATCAGCCCCAGCATTTT.

This rearrangement joins TRBV28 to TRBJ2-5; 9 bases are shared with TRBD2. Germline V CDR1 and CDR2: MDHEN, SYDVKM. CDR3 length equals 16 residues. J was trimmed by 2 bases and V by 5 bases; bases with no gene match: 9. In DNA form, the CDR3 reads TGTGCCAGCAGTCTCCAACGACTAGCGGCACAAGAGACCCAGTACTTC. Translation: CASSLQRLAAQETQYF.

V usage is TRBV6-5 and J usage is TRBJ2-7, with D possibly matching TRBD2 (6 bases). Trimming stripped 5 bases from V and 3 bases from J, with 11 bases between. CDR3 length equals 13 residues. Germline values: CDR1 MNHEY, CDR2 SVGAGI. CDR3 DNA sequence: TGTGCCAGCAGTCACCGGGAGTTCTACGAGCAGTACTTC. Encoded protein: CASSHREFYEQYF.

This clone has a handful of counts. The chain joins TRBV4-1 to TRBJ2-5, with 7 positions matching TRBD2. CDR1 MGHRA and CDR2 YSYEKL come from the germline V gene. The CDR3 sequence is 17 residues long. V lost 4 bases, J lost 0 bases, and 11 bases stayed unmatched. This CDR3 is CASSLSKGAGYQETQYF. Here the CDR3 DNA reads TGCGCCAGCAGCCTATCGAAGGGAGCGGGGTACCAAGAGACCCAGTACTTC.

The J gene is TRBJ2-2, the V gene TRBV14; D perhaps matches TRBD1 (6 bases). Looked up from germline, CDR1 is SGHDN and CDR2 is FVKESK. The CDR3 consists of 17 residues. V was pared by 0 bases and J by 5 bases, with 16 bases between. The CDR3 loop reads CASSQDRSGAITGELFF. In nucleotides, the CDR3 is TGTGCCAGCAGCCAAGATAGGTCAGGGGCCATTACCGGGGAGCTGTTTTTT.

The chain is built from TRBV30 and TRBJ1-2, with a tentative D call TRBD1 (6 bases). This CDR3 has 14 amino acids. V was cut by 3 bases and J by 4 bases, with 15 bases left in between. Looked up from germline, CDR1 is GTSNPN and CDR2 is SVGIG (reference sequence). The CDR3 nucleotides read TGTGCCTGGAGGGGGACATTCTATCTCTATGGCTACACCTTC. Protein: CAWRGTFYLYGYTF.

The V gene is TRBV13, the J gene TRBJ1-4; D perhaps matches TRBD1 (5 bases). Trimming removed 8 bases at V and 5 bases at J, with 9 bases between. Germline loops: CDR1 PRHDT, CDR2 FYEKMQ (reference sequence). The CDR3 is 12 amino acids. DNA of the CDR3: TGTGCCAGCGGTAACAGGAATGAAAAACTGTTTTTT. This codes for CASGNRNEKLFF.

The chain carries TRBV6-1 and TRBJ2-1; TRBD2 agrees at 9 bases. V was clipped by 8 bases and J by 10 bases; unmatched bases: 9. The CDR3 has 13 residues. Germline values: CDR1 MNHNS, CDR2 SASEGT. The CDR3 protein is CASCKREAPEQFF. In DNA form, the CDR3 reads TGTGCCAGCTGCAAGCGGGAGGCCCCGGAGCAGTTCTTC.

This chain uses TRBV7-8 with TRBJ1-4; TRBD1 aligns across 9 bases. Germline lookup yields CDR1 SGHVS and CDR2 FQNEAQ. Germline trimming cut 5 bases from V and 5 bases from J; bases unmatched to any gene: 6. This CDR3 comprises 15 residues. The CDR3, as DNA: TGTGCCAGCAGCCCAGACGGGACAGGGAATGAAAAACTGTTTTTT. Translating it yields CASSPDGTGNEKLFF.

In this sample, this clone turned up once. This chain uses TRBV27 with TRBJ1-2, with 9 bases lining up with TRBD1. J lost 4 bases, V lost 4 bases, and 4 bases had no gene match. This CDR3 contains 14 residues. Germline CDR1 and CDR2: MNHEY and SMNVEV (reference sequence). Here the CDR3 DNA reads TGTGCCAGCAGTTCACAGGGGGCGAGCTATGGCTACACCTTC. Its protein product is CASSSQGASYGYTF.